The clone carrying this T cell receptor beta chain was counted between two and nine times. This entry belongs to a study of shared clonotypes between healthy human individuals. Profiling relied on immunoSEQ multiplex PCR, and the TCRdb table lists in-frame clones only, not all of them. The table lists some 240,000 clones, under 80% of them singletons, with around 10% in the top ten. The CDR3 has 17 amino acids. Trimming took off 2 bases at V and 7 bases at J, with 21 bases between the two ends. Germline V gene data show CDR1 as SGHNT and CDR2 as YYREEE (reference sequence). Those who donated were healthy HIV-negative adults, with no recent acute infections or vaccinations reported.

Sequencing used memory CD4+ T cells sorted from blood. Subset: CD45RA-negative fraction. This TCR came from a man under 40 in good health. The chain is built from TRBV5-4 and TRBJ1-4; unclear D gene. This CDR3 is CASSFGRRSRSGEKLFF. CDR3 bases: TGTGCCAGCAGCTTTGGTCGTAGGTCTCGATCTGGTGAAAAACTGTTTTTT.